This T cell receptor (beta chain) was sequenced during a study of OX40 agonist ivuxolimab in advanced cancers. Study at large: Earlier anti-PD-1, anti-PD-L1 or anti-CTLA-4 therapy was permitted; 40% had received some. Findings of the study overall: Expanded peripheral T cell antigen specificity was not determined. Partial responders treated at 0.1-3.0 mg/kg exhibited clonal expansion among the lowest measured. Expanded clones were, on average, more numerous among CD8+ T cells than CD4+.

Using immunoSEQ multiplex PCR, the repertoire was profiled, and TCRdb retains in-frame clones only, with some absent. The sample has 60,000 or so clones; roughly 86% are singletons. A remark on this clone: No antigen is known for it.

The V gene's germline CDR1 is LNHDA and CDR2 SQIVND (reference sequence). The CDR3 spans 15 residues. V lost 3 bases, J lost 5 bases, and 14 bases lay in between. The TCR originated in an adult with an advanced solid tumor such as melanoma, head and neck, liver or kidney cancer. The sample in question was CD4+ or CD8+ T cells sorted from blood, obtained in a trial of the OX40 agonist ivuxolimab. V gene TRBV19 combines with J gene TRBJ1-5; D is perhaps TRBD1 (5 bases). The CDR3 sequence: CASSIPEGPYQPQHF. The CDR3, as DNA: TGTGCCAGTAGTATTCCTGAGGGACCCTATCAGCCCCAGCATTTT.